These T cell receptor beta chains were read from a single sample in a study of T cell changes during pregnancy in multiple sclerosis. Libraries were prepared by immunoSEQ multiplex PCR; TCRdb keeps only in-frame clonotypes and omits some of them. The data contain approximately 52,000 clones, approximately 92% of them singletons. Sequenced here: CD4+ T cells from peripheral blood mononuclear cells, sampled in the third trimester of pregnancy. Receptors were obtained from a female donor with multiple sclerosis, enrolled in a pregnancy study. Each CDR3 is given with its conserved first and last residue. A D gene is named only where the DNA matches it firmly. Some rows mark clone size as missing; the rest say once, few, many or name a class of expanded clone.

TRBJ1-1 . TRBV2 17 . CASSEGGPGQFWELAFF TGTGCCAGCAGTGAAGGGGGCCCAGGACAGTTTTGGGAATTGGCTTTCTTT
TRBJ2-7 . TRBV5-1 15 . CASSLESRGNYEQYF TGCGCCAGCAGCTTGGAGAGCAGGGGTAACTACGAGCAGTACTTC
TRBJ2-1 . TRBV5-5 16 TRBD1 CASSSTGQSSYNEQFF TGTGCCAGCAGCTCCACGGGACAGAGCTCCTACAATGAGCAGTTCTTC
TRBJ1-1 few TRBV30 11 . CAWSPQGTAFF TGTGCCTGGAGTCCTCAGGGGACGGCTTTCTTT
TRBJ2-7 . TRBV6-5 15 TRBD1 CASSYSGQGAGEQYF TGTGCCAGCAGTTACTCGGGGCAGGGGGCTGGCGAGCAGTACTTC
TRBJ2-4 . TRBV20-1 11 . CSAPRGTIQYF TGCAGTGCTCCCAGGGGCACCATTCAGTACTTC
TRBJ2-7 . TRBV7-2 15 . CASSLARGWSYEQYF TGTGCCAGCAGCTTAGCCCGGGGATGGTCCTACGAGCAGTACTTC
TRBJ2-3 . TRBV5-6 16 TRBD2 CASSSLRSGGSDTQYF TGTGCCAGCAGCTCGCTCAGGTCGGGGGGATCAGATACGCAGTATTTT
TRBJ2-5 . TRBV9 17 TRBD2 CASSVEDSGGLSETQYF TGTGCCAGCAGCGTAGAGGATAGCGGGGGCCTATCGGAGACCCAGTACTTC
TRBJ1-2 . TRBV28 15 . CASSFQDRATYGYTF TGTGCCAGCAGTTTCCAGGACAGAGCTACTTATGGCTACACCTTC
TRBJ2-7 . TRBV5-4 17 TRBD2 CASTTGSGASGESEQYF TGTGCCAGCACCACGGGGTCGGGGGCTAGCGGGGAGTCCGAGCAGTACTTC
TRBJ2-2 . TRBV7-2 14 TRBD2 CASSRSGGTGELFF TGTGCCAGCAGTCGTAGCGGGGGAACCGGGGAGCTGTTTTTT
TRBJ1-4 . TRBV5-1 14 . CASTLSGGNEKLFF TGCGCCAGCACCCTGTCCGGGGGTAATGAAAAACTGTTTTTT
TRBJ1-4 once TRBV6-5 16 . CASSYVGAVGEEKLFF TGTGCCAGCAGTTACGTAGGGGCGGTCGGCGAGGAAAAACTGTTTTTT
TRBJ1-5 . TRBV6-1 12 . CAGGDLNQPQHF TGTGCGGGCGGGGATCTCAATCAGCCCCAGCATTTT
TRBJ1-3 . TRBV18 16 . CASSPPGAIPGNTIYF TGTGCCAGCTCACCACCGGGGGCCATACCTGGAAACACCATATATTTT
TRBJ2-1 . TRBV19 15 TRBD2 CASTTRLAGVDEQFF TGTGCCAGTACCACAAGACTAGCGGGAGTTGATGAGCAGTTCTTC
TRBJ2-1 . TRBV5-1 14 . CASSLQGRYNEQFF TGCGCCAGCAGCTTACAGGGTCGGTACAATGAGCAGTTCTTC
TRBJ2-6 . TRBV9 16 . CASSGGGLSGANVLTF TGTGCCAGCAGCGGGGGGGGCCTGTCTGGGGCCAACGTCCTGACTTTC
TRBJ1-4 once TRBV2 16 TRBD1 CATGVETGDIYEKLFF TGTGCCACGGGAGTAGAGACAGGGGATATTTATGAAAAACTGTTTTTT
TRBJ2-3 once TRBV9 17 TRBD2 CASSVTPSGRSTDTQYF TGTGCCAGCAGCGTTACGCCCAGCGGGAGGAGCACAGATACGCAGTATTTT
TRBJ1-3 . TRBV2 15 . CASKAAAGGGNTIYF TGTGCCAGCAAGGCGGCAGCCGGAGGAGGAAACACCATATATTTT
TRBJ1-1 . TRBV7-9 14 TRBD1 CASSLGQGHTEAFF TGTGCCAGCAGCTTGGGACAGGGGCACACTGAAGCTTTCTTT
TRBJ2-2 . TRBV7-7 16 . CASSLGGGADTGELFF TGTGCCAGCAGCTTAGGAGGAGGGGCGGACACCGGGGAGCTGTTTTTT
TRBJ2-3 . TRBV7-2 15 . CASSPDRGLTDTQYF TGTGCCAGCAGCCCAGACCGGGGACTCACAGATACGCAGTATTTT
TRBJ2-1 once TRBV25-1 15 TRBD2 CASSGFRAGDGEQFF TGTGCCAGCAGTGGGTTCCGGGCGGGAGATGGTGAGCAGTTCTTC
TRBJ2-5 . TRBV5-1 15 . CASSVSVPNEETQYF TGCGCCAGCAGCGTTTCAGTACCGAATGAAGAGACCCAGTACTTC
TRBJ1-2 . TRBV5-1 15 TRBD1 CASSGLGTGEYGYTF TGCGCCAGCAGTGGATTAGGGACAGGGGAATATGGCTACACCTTC
TRBJ2-1 . TRBV7-2 13 . CASSLFAGFEQFF TGTGCCAGCAGCTTATTCGCGGGGTTCGAGCAGTTCTTC